The sequence of this TCR beta chain was determined in a study of T cell changes during pregnancy in multiple sclerosis. Sequencing used immunoSEQ multiplex PCR; TCRdb keeps in-frame clones, though not all of them. This sample has under 65,000 clones, with approximately 94% found just once. This TCR was sampled from a female donor with multiple sclerosis, enrolled in a pregnancy study. Sample: CD8+ T cells from peripheral blood mononuclear cells, taken after pregnancy.

The CDR3: CASSELISTNEKLFF. The DNA for the CDR3 is TGTGCCAGCAGCGAGCTGATTTCAACTAATGAAAAACTGTTTTTT. The chain recombines TRBV28 with TRBJ1-4; D is unresolved. The CDR3 has 15 residues. Trimming pared 6 bases from V and 0 bases from J, leaving 11 bases between. The V gene's germline CDR1 is MDHEN and CDR2 SYDVKM.